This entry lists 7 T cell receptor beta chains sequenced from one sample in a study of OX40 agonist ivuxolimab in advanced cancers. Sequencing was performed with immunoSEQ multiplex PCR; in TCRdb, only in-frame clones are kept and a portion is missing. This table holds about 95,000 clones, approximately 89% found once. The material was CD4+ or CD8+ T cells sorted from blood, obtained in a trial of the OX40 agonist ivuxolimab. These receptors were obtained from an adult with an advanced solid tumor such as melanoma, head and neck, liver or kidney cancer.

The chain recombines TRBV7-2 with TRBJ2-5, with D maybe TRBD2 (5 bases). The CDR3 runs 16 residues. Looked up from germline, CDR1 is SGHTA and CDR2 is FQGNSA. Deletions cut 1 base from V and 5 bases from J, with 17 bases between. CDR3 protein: CASSLDRPLSGETQYF. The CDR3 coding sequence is TGTGCCAGCAGCTTAGACCGACCCCTCTCGGGGGAGACCCAGTACTTC.

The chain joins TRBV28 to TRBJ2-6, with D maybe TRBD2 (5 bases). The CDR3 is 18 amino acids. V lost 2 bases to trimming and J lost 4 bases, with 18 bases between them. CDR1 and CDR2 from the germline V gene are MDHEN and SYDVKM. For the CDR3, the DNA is TGTGCCAGCAGTTTACCTGCAGCGGTGATGGGAGGGGCCAACGTCCTGACTTTC. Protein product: CASSLPAAVMGGANVLTF.

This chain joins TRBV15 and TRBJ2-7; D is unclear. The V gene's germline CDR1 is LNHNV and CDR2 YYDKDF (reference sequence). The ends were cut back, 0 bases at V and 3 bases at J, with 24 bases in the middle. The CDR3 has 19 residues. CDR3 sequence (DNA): TGTGCCACCAGCAGAGATCACAGTATAGGGTTCCGATTAAACTACGAGCAGTACTTC. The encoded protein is CATSRDHSIGFRLNYEQYF.

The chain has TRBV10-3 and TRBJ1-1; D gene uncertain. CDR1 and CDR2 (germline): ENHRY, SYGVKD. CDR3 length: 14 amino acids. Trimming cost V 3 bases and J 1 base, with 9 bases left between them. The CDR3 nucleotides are TGTGCCATCAGTGATACAGCTTCGAACACTGAAGCTTTCTTT. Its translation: CAISDTASNTEAFF.

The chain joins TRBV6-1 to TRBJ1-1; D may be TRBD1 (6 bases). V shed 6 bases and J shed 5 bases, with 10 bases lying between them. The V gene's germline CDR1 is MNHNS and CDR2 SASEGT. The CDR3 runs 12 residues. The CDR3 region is CASRGTQTEAFF. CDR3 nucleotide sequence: TGTGCCAGCAGGGGGACACAGACTGAAGCTTTCTTT.

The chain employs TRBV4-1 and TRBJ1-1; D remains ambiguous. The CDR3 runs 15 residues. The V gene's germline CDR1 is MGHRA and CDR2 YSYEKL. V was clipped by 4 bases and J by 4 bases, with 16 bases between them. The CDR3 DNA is TGCGCCAGCAGCCCCCCCCGGGCAGGCCCCACTGAAGCTTTCTTT. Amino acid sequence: CASSPPRAGPTEAFF.

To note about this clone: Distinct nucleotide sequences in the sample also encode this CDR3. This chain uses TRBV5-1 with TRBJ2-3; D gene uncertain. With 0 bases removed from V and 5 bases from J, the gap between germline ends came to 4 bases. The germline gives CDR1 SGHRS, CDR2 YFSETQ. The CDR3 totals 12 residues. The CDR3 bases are TGCGCCAGCAGCTTGGTCCAAGATACGCAGTATTTT. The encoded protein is CASSLVQDTQYF.